The 32 T cell receptor beta chains in this list originate from one sample, sequenced in a study of blood T cell repertoires in COVID-19. The assay was immunoSEQ multiplex PCR, and TCRdb's table has in-frame clones only and misses some. The sample gives approximately 300,000 clones, 80% to 90% of which show up once; roughly 6.7% is in the top ten. The specimen was peripheral blood. The origin of the receptors is a man aged 18 to 35 who had recovered from COVID-19.

The rearrangement uses TRBV3-1 (or the pseudogene TRBV3-2) and TRBJ2-2; D might be TRBD1 (5 bases). Germline V gene lookup returns CDR1 LGHDT and CDR2 YNNKEL (reference sequence). CDR3 length: 16 residues. V lost 2 bases, J lost 7 bases, and 17 bases lay in between. This CDR3 is CASSQPTTAKHGELFF. CDR3 nucleotide sequence: TGTGCCAGCAGCCAACCAACGACAGCCAAGCACGGGGAGCTGTTTTTT.

The chain uses TRBV7-2 and TRBJ1-2; D not certain. CDR1 is SGHTA and CDR2 is FQGNSA in the germline V gene. This CDR3 is 13 amino acids long. Trimming cost V 6 bases and J 4 bases, with 12 bases left between them. The CDR3 DNA reads as TGTGCCAGCAGTATTTACACCACCTATGGCTACACCTTC. Protein product: CASSIYTTYGYTF.

V usage is TRBV7-2 and J usage is TRBJ2-1, with D possibly matching TRBD2 (6 bases). Germline V gene sequence: CDR1 SGHTA, CDR2 FQGNSA. V lost 3 bases and J lost 6, with 15 bases in between. This CDR3 is built from 15 residues. The CDR3: CASSFPRGNGNEQFF. For the CDR3, the DNA is TGTGCCAGCAGCTTCCCCCGCGGGAATGGCAATGAGCAGTTCTTC. The full variable domain, completed using reference TRBV7-2 and TRBJ2-1, is GAGVSQSPSNKVTEKGKDVELRCDPISGHTALYWYRQSLGQGLEFLIYFQGNSAPDKSGLPSDRFSAERTGGSVSTLTIQRTQQEDSAVYLCASSFPRGNGNEQFFGPGTRLTVL.

The chain couples TRBV2 to TRBJ2-7, with 9 bases lining up with TRBD2. Looked up from germline, CDR1 is SNHLY and CDR2 is FYNNEI. V lost 4 bases to trimming and J lost 2 bases; unmatched junction nucleotides: 3. This CDR3 region has 14 residues. CDR3 sequence reads: CASSGGLAAYEQYF. The CDR3 DNA reads TGTGCCAGCAGTGGGGGACTAGCAGCCTACGAGCAGTACTTC.

The rearrangement uses TRBV4-1 and TRBJ2-7; 8 bases match TRBD1. Looked up from germline, CDR1 is MGHRA and CDR2 is YSYEKL. There are 15 residues in the CDR3. V trimming: 0 bases; J trimming: 3 bases; junction bases outside the gene matches: 4. CDR3 sequence reads: CASSQEGQGGYEQYF. The CDR3 region has the DNA TGCGCCAGCAGCCAAGAAGGACAGGGAGGCTACGAGCAGTACTTC.

The gene calls are TRBV6-6 and TRBJ2-2; 8 bases are shared with TRBD1. Germline CDR1 reads MNHNY; CDR2 reads SVGAGI (reference sequence). J gave up 2 bases and V 6 bases, and 5 bases lay outside the gene matches. This CDR3 has 15 amino acids. The CDR3 reads CASSSDRANTGELFF. CDR3 nucleotides: TGTGCCAGCAGCTCGGACAGGGCCAACACCGGGGAGCTGTTTTTT.

There are a few counts of this clone. The chain links TRBV9 to TRBJ1-1; 7 positions agree with TRBD1. This CDR3 comprises 14 residues. V trimming: 2 bases; J trimming: 4 bases; junction bases outside the gene matches: 5. Germline V gene sequence: CDR1 SGDLS, CDR2 YYNGEE. CDR3 in DNA: TGTGCCAGCAGCGTTACAGGGGCGGGCACTGAAGCTTTCTTT. Protein sequence: CASSVTGAGTEAFF.

The gene calls are TRBV5-1 and TRBJ2-7, with TRBD2 as a possible D gene (6 bases). Germline values: CDR1 SGHRS, CDR2 YFSETQ. V was clipped by 2 bases and J by 2 bases, with 11 bases between them. CDR3 length equals 14 residues. The CDR3 loop reads CASSLEPGAYEQYF. For the CDR3, the DNA is TGCGCCAGCAGCTTAGAACCGGGGGCCTACGAGCAGTACTTC.

A word on this clone: Other DNA variants within this sample encode the same CDR3. CDR3 nucleotide sequence: TGTGCCAGCAGCTTAGGACGGGAAAACACTGAAGCTTTCTTT. This gives the protein CASSLGRENTEAFF. The V call is TRBV7-9, the J call TRBJ1-1; D uncertain. The CDR3 consists of 14 residues. Germline V lookup: CDR1 SEHNR, CDR2 FQNEAQ (reference sequence). Trimming shortened V by 1 base and J by 2 bases, and 8 bases separated the two germline ends.

This chain links TRBV5-1 with TRBJ1-1, with D maybe TRBD1 (5 bases). Germline loops: CDR1 SGHRS, CDR2 YFSETQ. V dropped 0 bases and J dropped 0 bases, with 6 bases sitting between them. The CDR3 runs 14 residues. CDR3 DNA sequence: TGCGCCAGCAGCTTGGAACAGGTGAACACTGAAGCTTTCTTT. This gives the protein CASSLEQVNTEAFF.

The chain employs TRBV19 and TRBJ2-1; 8 bases align to TRBD2. V shed 3 bases, J shed 4 bases, and the junction held 8 bases outside the gene matches. The CDR3 contains 16 residues. Germline loops: CDR1 LNHDA, CDR2 SQIVND (reference sequence). CDR3 residues: CASSIATLAEYNEQFF. DNA of the CDR3: TGTGCCAGTAGTATCGCCACACTAGCGGAGTACAATGAGCAGTTCTTC.

The chain employs TRBV6-2 or TRBV6-3 and TRBJ2-1, with 8 bases identical to TRBD2. This CDR3 is 17 amino acids long. J gave up 6 bases and V 2 bases, and 12 bases lay outside the gene matches. Germline loops: CDR1 MNHEY, CDR2 SVGEGT. CDR3 protein: CASSYRIRAGETNEQFF. The CDR3 nucleotides are TGTGCCAGCAGTTACCGTATCCGAGCGGGAGAAACCAATGAGCAGTTCTTC.

V usage is TRBV18 and J usage is TRBJ1-3; 7 positions match TRBD1. CDR1 KGHSH and CDR2 LQKENI come from the germline V gene. The CDR3 runs to 21 residues. V was pared by 0 bases and J by 3 bases, with 20 bases of the junction left unmatched. The CDR3 DNA reads TGTGCCAGCTCACCACCGAAATTCCGGGACAGCTCTCCGGTGGATGGAAACACCATATATTTT. Encoded protein: CASSPPKFRDSSPVDGNTIYF.

As to this clone: At the DNA level, this CDR3 is encoded by other sequences in the same sample as well. This rearrangement joins TRBV11-2 to TRBJ1-2; D possibly corresponds to TRBD1 (5 bases). Germline V gene data show CDR1 as SGHAT and CDR2 as FQNNGV. The V end was cut by 4 bases, the J end by 3 bases, with 12 bases between. The length of the CDR3 is 14 residues. The CDR3 sequence is CASSSLTGDYGYTF. Written as DNA, the CDR3 is TGTGCCAGCAGCTCGTTAACAGGAGACTATGGCTACACCTTC.

The chain is built from TRBV27 and TRBJ1-4; a possible D gene is TRBD1 (5 bases). Trimming shortened V by 5 bases and J by 7 bases, and 14 bases separated the two germline ends. Germline V gene sequence: CDR1 MNHEY, CDR2 SMNVEV (reference sequence). The CDR3 loop spans 14 amino acids. CDR3 sequence (DNA): TGTGCCAGCAGTCCACAGGCTCCGCTTGAAAAACTGTTTTTT. Translating it yields CASSPQAPLEKLFF.

The genes are TRBV5-4 and TRBJ1-4; unclear D gene. This CDR3 contains 14 residues. The V end lost 4 bases, the J end lost 4 bases, and 11 bases lay between the germline ends. The V gene's germline CDR1 is SGHNT and CDR2 YYREEE (reference sequence). CDR3 loop: CASSPSVLNEKLFF. In DNA, the CDR3 is TGTGCCAGCAGCCCATCAGTGCTTAATGAAAAACTGTTTTTT. The full variable domain, rest sourced from reference TRBV5-4 and TRBJ1-4, is ETGVTQSPTHLIKTRGQQVTLRCSSQSGHNTVSWYQQALGQGPQFIFQYYREEENGRGNFPPRFSGLQFPNYSSELNVNALELDDSALYLCASSPSVLNEKLFFGSGTQLSVL.

The V call is TRBV12-3 or TRBV12-4, the J call TRBJ1-2; D not resolved. This CDR3 has 11 residues. Trimming stripped 5 bases from V and 8 bases from J, with 9 bases between. The CDR3 reads CASSPGFGYTF. The CDR3, as DNA: TGTGCCAGCAGTCCCGGTTTCGGCTACACCTTC.

About this clone: The same CDR3 can be traced to other DNA sequences in this sample. The chain links TRBV19 to TRBJ1-1; unclear D gene. Trimming cost V 4 bases and J 5 bases, with 8 bases left between them. The CDR3 totals 12 residues. Germline lookup yields CDR1 LNHDA and CDR2 SQIVND (reference sequence). CDR3 sequence: CASSTSETEAFF. The CDR3 DNA sequence: TGTGCCAGTAGTACCTCGGAGACTGAAGCTTTCTTT.

This chain joins TRBV9 and TRBJ2-2; possibly TRBD1 for D (5 bases). Germline V gene sequence: CDR1 SGDLS, CDR2 YYNGEE. V was pared by 0 bases and J by 5 bases, with 11 bases between. This CDR3 spans 15 amino acids. DNA of the CDR3: TGTGCCAGCAGCGTAGAAGGGGTCGAGACCGGGGAGCTGTTTTTT. Residues: CASSVEGVETGELFF.

The V and J genes are TRBV19 and TRBJ2-2; 10 bases are shared with TRBD1. This CDR3 is built from 14 residues. Germline V gene data show CDR1 as LNHDA and CDR2 as SQIVND (reference sequence). The J segment lost 6 bases and the V segment lost 5 bases, leaving 3 bases of the junction unmatched. In nucleotides, the CDR3 is TGTGCCAGTAGTCCAGGGACAGGGGCCGGGGAGCTGTTTTTT. Protein sequence: CASSPGTGAGELFF.

This clone was seen only once. The chain has TRBV3-1 (or the pseudogene TRBV3-2) and TRBJ2-3; TRBD2 matches at 9 bases. V lost 5 bases and J lost 5; bases outside the gene matches: 5. This CDR3 has 14 residues. Germline CDR1 and CDR2: LGHDT and YNNKEL (reference sequence). Here the CDR3 reads CASSSRGGEDTQYF. The CDR3 nucleotides are TGTGCCAGCAGCTCGCGGGGGGGGGAAGATACGCAGTATTTT.

This clone occurred once. The chain's CDR3 is CASSLVFGSAPPTDTQYF. The CDR3 DNA reads TGTGCCAGCAGCTTAGTTTTTGGTTCAGCGCCTCCCACAGATACGCAGTATTTT. The J gene is TRBJ2-3, the V gene TRBV7-2; D ambiguous. Deletions cut 1 base from V and 2 bases from J, with 19 bases between. CDR3 length: 18 residues. CDR1 and CDR2 from the germline V gene are SGHTA and FQGNSA.

The CDR3 DNA reads as TGCGCCAGCAGTGCAGGGACAGGACCCTACGAGCAGTACTTC. Translation: CASSAGTGPYEQYF. This sequence joins TRBV10-2 and TRBJ2-7; 8 bases fit TRBD1. Per the germline V gene, CDR1 is WSHSY and CDR2 is SAAADI. This CDR3 spans 14 amino acids. V trimming: 4 bases; J trimming: 2 bases; junction bases outside the gene matches: 4.

The chain links TRBV9 to TRBJ2-2, with TRBD2 as a possible D gene (6 bases). CDR3 length: 17 amino acids. Germline V gene sequence: CDR1 SGDLS, CDR2 YYNGEE. The V and J ends lost 0 bases and 2 bases respectively, with 14 bases between them. The CDR3 DNA sequence: TGTGCCAGCAGCGTAGGGGTCAGCGGGTATAACACCGGGGAGCTGTTTTTT. This gives the protein CASSVGVSGYNTGELFF. Full variable domain (rest looked up from reference TRBV9 and TRBJ2-2): DSGVTQTPKHLITATGQRVTLRCSPRSGDLSVYWYQQSLDQGLQFLIQYYNGEERAKGNILERFSAQQFPDLHSELNLSSLELGDSALYFCASSVGVSGYNTGELFFGEGSRLTVL.

This clone was seen a few times. The DNA for the CDR3 is TGTGCCAGCAGTCGGGTCTCGAGCTCCTACGAGCAGTACTTC. Its translation: CASSRVSSSYEQYF. The chain combines TRBV6-5 with TRBJ2-7; D ambiguous. Per the germline V gene, CDR1 is MNHEY and CDR2 is SVGAGI. Between the trimmed V and J ends, which lost 5 bases and 0 bases, there was a span of 11 bases. The CDR3 runs 14 residues.

The chain carries TRBV18 and TRBJ2-1; TRBD2 matches at 10 bases. CDR1 is KGHSH, CDR2 LQKENI, per germline. The ends lost 6 bases at V and 0 bases at J; junction bases unmatched: 8. The CDR3 spans 17 residues. The chain's CDR3 is CASSSPSGGPSYNEQFF. In DNA form, the CDR3 reads TGTGCCAGCTCGTCCCCTAGCGGGGGCCCCTCCTACAATGAGCAGTTCTTC.

The rearrangement links TRBV4-2 to TRBJ1-1; D remains unclear. The V gene's germline CDR1 is LGHNA and CDR2 YNFKEQ. Trimming pared 4 bases from V and 4 bases from J, leaving 19 bases between. The CDR3 has 16 residues. The chain's CDR3 is CASSPGGGLGSTEAFF. In DNA, the CDR3 is TGTGCCAGCAGCCCCGGTGGCGGGCTGGGTAGCACTGAAGCTTTCTTT.

The chain has TRBV7-2 and TRBJ1-2; tentative D call: TRBD1 (6 bases). Germline-derived CDR1 and CDR2 are SGHTA and FQGNSA. V lost 4 bases to trimming and J lost 5 bases, with 14 bases between them. The CDR3 is made up of 14 amino acids. For the CDR3, the DNA is TGTGCCAGCAGCTCAGACCGACAGGTTTATGGCTACACCTTC. It translates to CASSSDRQVYGYTF.

In its sample, this clone was seen once. The V gene is TRBV29-1, the J gene TRBJ1-1; D is uncertain. This CDR3 contains 12 residues. The V and J ends lost 7 bases and 4 bases respectively, with 13 bases between them. Germline loops: CDR1 SQVTM, CDR2 ANQGSEA. Here the CDR3 DNA reads TGCAGCGGCGCACTTGCGGGCACTGAAGCTTTCTTT. This translates into CSGALAGTEAFF.

This clone was observed once. V usage is TRBV15 and J usage is TRBJ1-4; a possible D gene is TRBD1 (6 bases). This CDR3 spans 16 amino acids. The V gene's germline CDR1 is LNHNV and CDR2 YYDKDF (reference sequence). Trimming took off 0 bases at V and 7 bases at J, with 15 bases between the two ends. The CDR3, as DNA: TGTGCCACCAGCAGAGAATTGACCCAGGGGTCTGAAAAACTGTTTTTT. Its protein is CATSRELTQGSEKLFF.

This clone has a handful of counts. The rearrangement links TRBV15 to TRBJ1-1, with 8 bases lining up with TRBD1. J was trimmed by 3 bases and V by 1 base; bases with no gene match: 7. CDR3 length: 16 amino acids. Germline CDR1 is LNHNV and CDR2 is YYDKDF (reference sequence). In nucleotides, the CDR3 is TGTGCCACCAGCAGAGGGGCAGGGGGCTCGGACACTGAAGCTTTCTTT. This encodes CATSRGAGGSDTEAFF.

V is TRBV7-2 and J is TRBJ1-5; TRBD1 matches at 7 bases. V shed 4 bases and J 0 bases; nucleotides not matched to a gene: 3. The CDR3 has 15 amino acids. CDR1 and CDR2 from the germline V gene are SGHTA and FQGNSA. The CDR3 region has the DNA TGTGCCAGCAGCTACAGGACAGGTAGCAATCAGCCCCAGCATTTT. Translated: CASSYRTGSNQPQHF.